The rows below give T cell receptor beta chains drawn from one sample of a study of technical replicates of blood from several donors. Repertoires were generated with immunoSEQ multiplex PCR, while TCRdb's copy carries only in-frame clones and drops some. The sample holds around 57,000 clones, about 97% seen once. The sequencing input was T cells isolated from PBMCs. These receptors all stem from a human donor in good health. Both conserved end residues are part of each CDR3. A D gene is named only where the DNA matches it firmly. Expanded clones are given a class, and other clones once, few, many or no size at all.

CASSYSMWTLETQYF,TGTGCCAGCAGTTACTCGATGTGGACTCTGGAGACCCAGTACTTC,TRBV6-5,TRBJ2-5,-,-
CASLLLRGPNNEQFF,TGTGCCAGTCTGCTCCTACGCGGCCCCAACAATGAGCAGTTCTTC,TRBV7-9,TRBJ2-1,-,-
CASSFPTSGGAKTGELFF,TGTGCCAGCAGCTTCCCAACTAGCGGGGGGGCGAAAACCGGGGAGCTGTTTTTT,TRBV11-3,TRBJ2-2,TRBD2,-
CASFRGDPSTEAFF,TGTGCCAGCTTCCGGGGAGATCCTTCCACTGAAGCTTTCTTT,TRBV6-5,TRBJ1-1,-,-
CASPPGQTYNEQFF,TGTGCCTCCCCACCGGGACAGACTTACAATGAGCAGTTCTTC,TRBV7-9,TRBJ2-1,TRBD1,once
CASSLGRGTEAFF,TGTGCCAGCAGCTTAGGGAGGGGGACTGAAGCTTTCTTT,TRBV13,TRBJ1-1,-,-
CASSPGDRAYEQYF,TGTGCCAGCAGCCCTGGAGACAGGGCCTACGAGCAGTACTTC,TRBV11-2,TRBJ2-7,TRBD1,-
CASSHGAVLDTQYF,TGTGCCAGCAGCCATGGGGCCGTCCTCGATACGCAGTATTTT,TRBV11-3,TRBJ2-3,-,-
CASSIEATGLRRGYTF,TGTGCCAGTAGTATAGAGGCGACAGGGTTGCGTAGAGGCTACACCTTC,TRBV19,TRBJ1-2,TRBD1,-
CASSRQGGGYNEQFF,TGTGCCAGCAGTCGACAGGGGGGAGGCTACAATGAGCAGTTCTTC,TRBV2,TRBJ2-1,TRBD1,-
CASSWTTGGVYEQYF,TGTGCCAGCAGCTGGACGACAGGGGGCGTCTACGAGCAGTACTTC,TRBV5-4,TRBJ2-7,TRBD1,-
CASSFSYEQYF,TGTGCCAGCTCATTCAGCTACGAGCAGTACTTC,TRBV18,TRBJ2-7,-,-
CASSPRGGGRNQHF,TGCGCCAGCAGCCCGAGGGGTGGGGGCAGAAACCAGCATTTT,TRBV4-1,TRBJ1-5,-,-
CAVIRTAGVQPQHF,TGTGCCGTGATTCGGACAGCGGGGGTACAGCCCCAGCATTTT,TRBV28,TRBJ1-5,-,-
CASSLSGQGGNQPQHF,TGTGCCAGCAGTTTGTCGGGACAGGGAGGCAATCAGCCCCAGCATTTT,TRBV28,TRBJ1-5,TRBD1,-
CASLAREVRRKLFF,TGTGCCAGCCTTGCCAGGGAAGTGAGGAGAAAACTGTTTTTT,TRBV6-1,TRBJ1-4,-,-
CSVDGVAGGLGETQYF,TGCAGCGTGGACGGAGTAGCGGGAGGTTTAGGAGAGACCCAGTACTTC,TRBV29-1,TRBJ2-5,TRBD2,-
CASSNGGTEPYEQYF,TGTGCCAGCAGCAATGGGGGGACAGAACCCTACGAGCAGTACTTC,TRBV21-1,TRBJ2-7,-,-
CASSHPTGDYGYTF,TGTGCCAGCAGCCACCCGACAGGGGACTATGGCTACACCTTC,TRBV11-2,TRBJ1-2,TRBD1,-
CASSVGYSTGETQYF,TGTGCCAGCAGCGTAGGGTATAGTACGGGAGAGACCCAGTACTTC,TRBV11-2,TRBJ2-5,-,-
CASSYGTGNTGELFF,TGTGCCAGCAGTTACGGGACAGGGAACACCGGGGAGCTGTTTTTT,TRBV6-5,TRBJ2-2,TRBD1,-
CASSVDRGRGGYTF,TGTGCCAGCAGCGTAGATAGGGGGCGAGGAGGCTACACCTTC,TRBV9,TRBJ1-2,TRBD1,-
CASSLDRGSSNQPQHF,TGCGCCAGCAGCTTGGACAGGGGTTCTAGCAATCAGCCCCAGCATTTT,TRBV5-1,TRBJ1-5,TRBD1,-
CASSLGGQGNTEAFF,TGTGCCAGCAGCTTGGGGGGACAGGGGAACACTGAAGCTTTCTTT,TRBV7-8,TRBJ1-1,TRBD1,-
CSVADYSNQPQHF,TGCAGCGTTGCAGACTATAGCAATCAGCCCCAGCATTTT,TRBV29-1,TRBJ1-5,-,-
CASSVSSLAFEQYF,TGTGCCAGCAGTGTATCCAGTCTGGCTTTTGAGCAGTACTTC,TRBV25-1,TRBJ2-7,-,-
CASSRSDRGDEQYF,TGCGCCAGCAGCCGGTCGGACAGGGGGGACGAGCAGTACTTC,TRBV5-1,TRBJ2-7,TRBD1,-
CASSVEGGAIDTQYF,TGTGCCAGCAGCGTAGAGGGGGGGGCGATAGATACGCAGTATTTT,TRBV9,TRBJ2-3,-,-
CASSFTRTGADTEAFF,TGCGCCAGCAGTTTCACTCGGACAGGGGCGGACACTGAAGCTTTCTTT,TRBV5-1,TRBJ1-1,TRBD1,-
CAISGGQGLGTEAFF,TGTGCCATCAGTGGGGGACAGGGGTTAGGCACTGAAGCTTTCTTT,TRBV10-3,TRBJ1-1,TRBD1,-
CASSITQGTANTEAFF,TGTGCCAGTAGTATTACCCAAGGGACTGCAAACACTGAAGCTTTCTTT,TRBV19,TRBJ1-1,-,-
CAKMADEQFF,TGTGCCAAGATGGCCGATGAGCAGTTCTTC,TRBV19,TRBJ2-1,-,few
CASSLDSGSSYNEQFF,TGTGCCAGCAGCTTAGATAGCGGGAGCTCCTACAATGAGCAGTTCTTC,TRBV7-2,TRBJ2-1,TRBD2,once
CASSLTGTSGYEQYF,TGCGCCAGCAGCTTGACCGGGACTAGCGGCTACGAGCAGTACTTC,TRBV5-1,TRBJ2-7,TRBD2,-
CASSSQTRQGAIYGYTF,TGTGCCAGCAGTTCCCAGACCCGACAGGGGGCGATCTATGGCTACACCTTC,TRBV28,TRBJ1-2,TRBD1,-
CASSLGGYYEQYF,TGCGCCAGCAGCTTAGGGGGATACTACGAGCAGTACTTC,TRBV5-1,TRBJ2-7,-,-
CASSQDRAGPATAQHF,TGTGCCAGCAGCCAAGATAGGGCGGGACCCGCAACGGCCCAGCATTTT,TRBV4-2,TRBJ1-5,-,-
CASSEAVGSSYEQYF,TGTGCCAGCTCCGAAGCAGTCGGGAGCTCCTACGAGCAGTACTTC,TRBV6-1,TRBJ2-7,-,-